The rows below give T cell receptor beta chains drawn from one sample of a study of blood T cell repertoires in COVID-19. The repertoire was sequenced with immunoSEQ multiplex PCR; TCRdb's copy has only in-frame clones and lacks some. The sample has over 200,000 clones; around four fifths are singletons. Sequenced sample: peripheral blood. These receptors were obtained from a woman of 80 years or more with active or convalescent COVID-19. The CDR3 runs from the conserved cysteine through the conserved F or W. A D gene is named only where the DNA matches it firmly. The listing skips clone size in some rows; elsewhere it reads once, few, many or a size class.

V	J	D	size	CDR3	DNA
TRBV29-1	TRBJ2-5	TRBD1	.	CSARTGQETQYF	TGCAGCGCGCGGACAGGGCAAGAGACCCAGTACTTC
TRBV28	TRBJ1-4	TRBD1	many	CASSQTGQNEKLFF	TGTGCCAGCAGTCAGACAGGGCAAAATGAAAAACTGTTTTTT
TRBV7-3	TRBJ2-3	TRBD1	.	CASSLNGQGVADTQYF	TGTGCCAGCAGCTTAAACGGACAGGGGGTCGCGGATACGCAGTATTTT
TRBV29-1	TRBJ1-1	.	.	CSARGDANTEAFF	TGCAGCGCTCGGGGGGATGCGAACACTGAAGCTTTCTTT
TRBV4-2	TRBJ1-5	.	once	CASSQDRGSGQPQHF	TGTGCCAGCAGCCAAGATAGGGGGAGCGGCCAGCCCCAGCATTTT
TRBV5-4	TRBJ2-3	TRBD1	.	CASSTKQGATGDTQYF	TGTGCCAGCAGCACGAAACAGGGGGCAACGGGAGATACGCAGTATTTT
TRBV29-1	TRBJ1-2	TRBD1	.	CSVDETGAHYGYTF	TGCAGCGTGGACGAGACAGGGGCCCACTATGGCTACACCTTC
TRBV5-8	TRBJ1-2	.	.	CASSLSPTPTTNYGYTF	TGTGCCAGCAGCTTGAGCCCCACTCCAACTACTAACTATGGCTACACCTTC
TRBV3-1/TRBV3-2	TRBJ1-5	.	.	CASSQTATAQPQHF	TGTGCCAGCAGCCAAACCGCAACAGCTCAGCCCCAGCATTTT
TRBV6-5	TRBJ1-1	.	few	CASGRRAETEAFF	TGTGCCAGCGGGAGAAGGGCAGAAACTGAAGCTTTCTTT
TRBV7-8	TRBJ2-1	.	once	CASSPSKLELSFNEQFF	TGTGCCAGCAGCCCCTCCAAGCTTGAACTAAGTTTCAATGAGCAGTTCTTC
TRBV7-2	TRBJ2-3	.	.	CASSRYKGNTDTQYF	TGTGCCAGCAGCCGTTATAAGGGGAACACAGATACGCAGTATTTT
TRBV27	TRBJ1-2	.	.	CASRGVWNGYTF	TGTGCCAGCAGGGGAGTTTGGAATGGCTACACCTTC
TRBV28	TRBJ2-5	TRBD2	.	CASRTSGSKETQYF	TGTGCCAGCAGGACTAGCGGCAGTAAAGAGACCCAGTACTTC
TRBV16	TRBJ2-7	.	.	CASSQSLPGAGYEQYF	TGTGCCAGCAGCCAATCGTTGCCGGGTGCGGGCTACGAGCAGTACTTC
TRBV24-1	TRBJ1-4	.	few	CATSEGRTNEKLFF	TGTGCCACCAGTGAGGGGAGGACTAATGAAAAACTGTTTTTT
TRBV5-1	TRBJ2-1	TRBD2	once	CASSRSGLAENNEQFF	TGCGCCAGCAGCCGATCGGGACTAGCGGAAAACAATGAGCAGTTCTTC
TRBV5-1	TRBJ2-1	.	once	CASSLQTNYNEQFF	TGCGCCAGCAGCTTACAAACCAATTACAATGAGCAGTTCTTC
TRBV6-2/TRBV6-3	TRBJ2-1	TRBD2	.	CASSQTSGAYNEQFF	TGTGCCAGCAGTCAAACTAGCGGTGCCTACAATGAGCAGTTCTTC
TRBV19	TRBJ2-2	.	.	CASRSGMWTGELFF	TGTGCCAGTAGATCAGGGATGTGGACCGGGGAGCTGTTTTTT
TRBV28	TRBJ1-5	.	few	CASLPMTSTLSNQPQHF	TGTGCCTCCTTACCGATGACATCAACCCTTAGCAATCAGCCCCAGCATTTT
TRBV5-1	TRBJ2-5	.	.	CASSPQGVLETQYF	TGCGCCAGCAGCCCTCAGGGTGTTTTAGAGACCCAGTACTTC